This T cell receptor beta chain comes out of a study of shared clonotypes between healthy human individuals. CDR1 is SGHRS, CDR2 YFSETQ, per germline. V was clipped by 6 bases and J by 4 bases, with 18 bases between them. The CDR3 has 15 residues. The protocol was immunoSEQ multiplex PCR, while the TCRdb copy is restricted to in-frame clones and leaves out a portion. The sample lists about 300,000 clones; around 74% were seen once. Study-level points and caveats: Clonotypes shared by all four sorted-subset donors had higher generation probabilities than non-shared clonotypes.

This clone was recorded many times. The antigen is unknown. The TCR sequence derives from a man younger than 45 in good health. The sample was memory CD4+ T cells sorted from blood. Subset reported: CD45RA-negative fraction. The chain carries TRBV5-1 and TRBJ2-3, with D unclear. The DNA of the CDR3 is TGCGCCAGCATTTCGCACCCCTCAAATCCAGATACGCAGTATTTT. It translates to CASISHPSNPDTQYF.